This T cell receptor beta chain appears in the sequencing data of a study of post-analysis software for immune sequencing data. To note about this clonotype: Its matching antigen is unknown.

The TCR beta cDNA libraries contained unique molecular identifiers. It was from about 0.98 to 11 million T cells that roughly 0.5 million cDNA molecules came. TCRdb recomputed calls from the PCR reads with MiXCR, one row per CDR3 protein. The sample lists approximately 400,000 distinct CDR3 sequences, around a third occurring once. The CDR3 loop spans 15 amino acids. CDR1 and CDR2 (germline): MNHEY, SVGAGI. The V and J ends lost 5 bases and 0 bases respectively, with 13 bases between them. Study conclusions and caveats: Compared against controls, patients with multiple sclerosis displayed significantly lower normalized Chao1 diversity. Clustering by F measure revealed strong co-clustering among samples prepared together in one batch. Five TRBV segments occurring more often in patients than controls included TRBV5-6, TRBV5-1 and TRBV20-1.

The sequencing input was blood. The origin of this receptor is a girl aged 10 to 17 with multiple sclerosis. The chain couples TRBV6-5 to TRBJ1-2, with a tentative D call TRBD1 (5 bases). Here the CDR3 DNA reads TGTGCCAGCAGTGGGCGGCAGGGCCCTAACTATGGCTACACCTTC. Its translation: CASSGRQGPNYGYTF.